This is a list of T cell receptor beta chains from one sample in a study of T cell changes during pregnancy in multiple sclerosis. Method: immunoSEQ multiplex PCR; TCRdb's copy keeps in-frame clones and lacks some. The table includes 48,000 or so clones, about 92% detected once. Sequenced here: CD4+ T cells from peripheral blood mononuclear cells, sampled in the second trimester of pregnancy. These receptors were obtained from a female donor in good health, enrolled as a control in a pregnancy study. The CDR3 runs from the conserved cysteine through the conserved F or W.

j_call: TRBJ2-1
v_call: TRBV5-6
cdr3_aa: CASSLVLTSGGNEQFF

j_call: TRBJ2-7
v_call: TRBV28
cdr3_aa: CASSPPGQVYEQYF

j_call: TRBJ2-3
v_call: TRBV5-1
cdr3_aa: CASSLQVADTQYF

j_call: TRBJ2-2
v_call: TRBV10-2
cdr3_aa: CASRWQPSGIRTGELFF

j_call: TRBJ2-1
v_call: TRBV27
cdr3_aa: CASSSGDNEQFF

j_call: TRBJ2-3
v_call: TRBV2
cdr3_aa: CASSDLRITDTQYF

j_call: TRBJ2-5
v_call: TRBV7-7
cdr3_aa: CASSLGSGGYQETQYF

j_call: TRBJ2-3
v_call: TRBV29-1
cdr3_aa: CSVPGDSGGDTQYF

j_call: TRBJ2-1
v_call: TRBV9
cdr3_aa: CASSVGTLYNEQFF

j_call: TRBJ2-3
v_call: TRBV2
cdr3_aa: CASSRLAGGTDTQYF

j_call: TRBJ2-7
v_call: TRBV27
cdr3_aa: CASSRASGVSHEQYF

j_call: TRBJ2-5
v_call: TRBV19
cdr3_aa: CASSPFSGPHQETQYF

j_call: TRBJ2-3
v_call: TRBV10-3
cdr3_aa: CAINQGAGTDTQYF

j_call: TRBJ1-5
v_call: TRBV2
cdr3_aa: CASRSTGNQPQHF

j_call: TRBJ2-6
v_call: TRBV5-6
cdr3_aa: CASAGRGSGANVLTF

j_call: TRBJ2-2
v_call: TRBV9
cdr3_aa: CASSADRADTGELFF

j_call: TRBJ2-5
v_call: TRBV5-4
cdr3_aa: CASSLMSETQYF

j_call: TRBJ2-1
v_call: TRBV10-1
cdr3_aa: CASSALAGVDEQFF

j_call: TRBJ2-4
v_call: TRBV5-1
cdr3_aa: CASSVTGLAGDIQYF

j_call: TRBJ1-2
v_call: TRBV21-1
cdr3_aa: CASSKGGYYGYTF

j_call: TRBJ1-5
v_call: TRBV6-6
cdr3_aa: CASSYEKGGNQPQHF

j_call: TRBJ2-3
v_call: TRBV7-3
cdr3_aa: CASSLRGSTDTQYF

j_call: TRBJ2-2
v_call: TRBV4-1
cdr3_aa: CASSHPGLHYTGELFF

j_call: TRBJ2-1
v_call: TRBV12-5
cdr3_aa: CASGLVLGRDSYNEQFF

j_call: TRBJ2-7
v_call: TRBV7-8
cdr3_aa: CASSDWTGLNEQYF

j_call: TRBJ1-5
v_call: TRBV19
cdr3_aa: CASSKGQRRGNQPQHF

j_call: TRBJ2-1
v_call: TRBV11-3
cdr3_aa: CASSLTVGTTSGRAKNEQFF

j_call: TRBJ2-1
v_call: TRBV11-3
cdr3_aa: CASSLGVTSPSNEQFF

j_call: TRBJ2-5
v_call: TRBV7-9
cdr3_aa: CASSSSGTSGSETQYF

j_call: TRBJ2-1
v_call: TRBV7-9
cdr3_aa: CASSLAGITGHFEQFF

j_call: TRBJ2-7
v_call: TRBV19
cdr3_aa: CASSSTGTRGEQYF

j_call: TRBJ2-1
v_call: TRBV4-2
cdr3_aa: CASSLGLAGGIGEDEQFF

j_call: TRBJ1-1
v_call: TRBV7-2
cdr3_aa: CASSSLGVRNTEAFF

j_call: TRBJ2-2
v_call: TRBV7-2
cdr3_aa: CASSPRTGNTGELFF

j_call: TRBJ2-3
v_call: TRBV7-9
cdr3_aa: CASSSHRGRGPDTQYF

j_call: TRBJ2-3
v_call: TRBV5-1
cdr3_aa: CASSSRLDTQYF